Below are 5 T cell receptor beta chains sequenced from a single sample in a study of beta chain features in type 1 diabetes. All of the isolated RNA was reverse transcribed, so expressed TCRB transcripts were sequenced. The data were produced by immunoSEQ multiplex PCR, yet TCRdb's version contains in-frame clones alone and is incomplete. The sample shows more than 550,000 clones, over 12% of them seen only once. Broader study findings: Shortening that was moderate but significant affected the TCRB CDR3s of Type 1 diabetes patients in all four CD4+ subsets.

For these receptors, no antigen is known. What was sequenced was naive CD4+ T cells from blood. These TCRs come from a man in his late teens or twenties with type 1 diabetes.

The table lists this clone with a few counts. The rearrangement links TRBV5-1 to TRBJ2-5; 8 bases line up with TRBD2. The CDR3 consists of 14 residues. J was trimmed by 1 base and V by 5 bases; bases with no gene match: 4. CDR1 and CDR2 (germline): SGHRS, YFSETQ. The CDR3 region is CASSTTSAQETQYF. CDR3 DNA sequence: TGCGCCAGCAGTACGACTAGCGCCCAAGAGACCCAGTACTTC.

The V gene is TRBV9, the J gene TRBJ2-3; TRBD2 aligns across 13 bases. The V gene's germline CDR1 is SGDLS and CDR2 YYNGEE. There are 18 residues in the CDR3. Trimming cost V 3 bases and J 2 bases; bases outside gene matches: 9. CDR3 coding DNA: TGTGCCAGCAGCGCCCTCGGACTAGCGGGGGCCCTCACAGATACGCAGTATTTT. Translating gives CASSALGLAGALTDTQYF. Combining the CDR3 with reference TRBV9 and TRBJ2-3 gives the whole variable domain DSGVTQTPKHLITATGQRVTLRCSPRSGDLSVYWYQQSLDQGLQFLIQYYNGEERAKGNILERFSAQQFPDLHSELNLSSLELGDSALYFCASSALGLAGALTDTQYFGPGTRLTVL.

The rearrangement joins TRBV9 to TRBJ1-1; D not certain. The CDR3 has 13 residues. The V gene's germline CDR1 is SGDLS and CDR2 YYNGEE. V lost 3 bases and J lost 2, with 8 bases in between. CDR3 DNA: TGTGCCAGCAGCGCAACACCAAACACTGAAGCTTTCTTT. It yields the protein CASSATPNTEAFF.

This clone came up a few times. The genes are TRBV7-9 and TRBJ1-1, with D tentatively TRBD1 (6 bases). Germline V CDR1 and CDR2: SEHNR, FQNEAQ (reference sequence). This CDR3 has 16 residues. The germline V and J ends were trimmed by 6 bases and 0 bases, with 17 bases remaining between them. The CDR3 region is CASSRVRGSLNTEAFF. Here the CDR3 DNA reads TGTGCCAGCAGTCGGGTCAGGGGCAGCTTGAACACTGAAGCTTTCTTT.

This rearrangement joins TRBV7-2 to TRBJ1-1; possibly TRBD1 for D (5 bases). Germline V gene data show CDR1 as SGHTA and CDR2 as FQGNSA. The CDR3 is 15 residues long. Trimming took off 3 bases at V and 2 bases at J, with 13 bases between the two ends. The CDR3 nucleotides read TGTGCCAGCAGCTTCCCCCCAGGGCGAAACACTGAAGCTTTCTTT. This sequence encodes CASSFPPGRNTEAFF.